Below, 23 T cell receptor beta chains from the same sample are listed, as sequenced in a study of CD8 T cells in Susac syndrome (dated by TCRdb to between 2018 and 2021). Library preparation was by the immunoSEQ multiplex PCR assay. RNA was extracted using the RNeasy kit, and about 0.5 to 1 ug of the RNA was reverse transcribed with random hexamers. TCRdb ran its own pipeline on the public reads, namely fastp trimming at Q25 and MiXCR clone calling, and kept in-frame beta chains. A single entry per CDR3 protein holds the most common genes and DNA from its merged rows. The sample table contains approximately 230,000 distinct CDR3 sequences; only one count was recorded for around 95% of them. 0.065% to 0.075% of the sample is held by the ten biggest clonotypes. Sequencing was done on a sample of CD4+ T cells from PBMCs. These receptors all come from a human donor with multiple sclerosis.

The chain uses TRBV3-1 and TRBJ2-5, with D uncertain. Germline V gene data show CDR1 as LGHDT and CDR2 as YNNKEL (reference sequence). Trimming shortened V by 1 base and J by 5 bases, and 20 bases separated the two germline ends. The CDR3 is 17 amino acids. The DNA of the CDR3 is TGTGCCAGCAGCCAAGGACGGGCCGCCTTATCGCGGGAGACCCAGTACTTC. Amino acid sequence: CASSQGRAALSRETQYF.

The chain carries TRBV9 and TRBJ2-5; 10 bases align to TRBD1. V shed 4 bases and J 1 base; nucleotides not matched to a gene: 4. Per the germline V gene, CDR1 is SGDLS and CDR2 is YYNGEE. CDR3 length equals 15 residues. CDR3 coding DNA: TGTGCCAGCAGCACTGGGACAGGGGCCCAAGAGACCCAGTACTTC. Amino acids: CASSTGTGAQETQYF.

This chain connects TRBV6-6 to TRBJ1-6; perhaps TRBD1 as D (5 bases). There are 15 residues in the CDR3. Germline V gene lookup returns CDR1 MNHNY and CDR2 SVGAGI (reference sequence). V was clipped by 6 bases and J by 6 bases, with 15 bases between them. The CDR3 region has the DNA TGTGCCAGCAGCCAAACAAGGGACTCTAATTCACCCCTCCACTTT. Protein sequence: CASSQTRDSNSPLHF.

This chain joins TRBV24-1 and TRBJ2-7; weak D call: TRBD2 (6 bases). The CDR3 length is 15 residues. Trimming pared 3 bases from V and 2 bases from J, leaving 13 bases between. CDR1 is KGHDR, CDR2 SFDVKD, per germline. The chain's CDR3 is CATSDRETVPYEQYV. CDR3 in DNA: TGTGCCACCAGTGATCGGGAGACTGTTCCCTACGAGCAGTACGTC.

The chain links TRBV3-1 to TRBJ2-1, with 8 positions matching TRBD2. Trimming at V came to 0 bases and at J to 6 bases, leaving 7 bases not matched to a gene. CDR1 is LGHDT and CDR2 is YNNKEL in the germline V gene (reference sequence). The CDR3 is 16 residues long. The CDR3 coding sequence is TGTGCCAGCAGCCAAGATATGGTCGGGGGGGCCAATGAGCAGTTCTTC. Protein: CASSQDMVGGANEQFF.

The chain couples TRBV12-3 or TRBV12-4 to TRBJ2-7; 8 bases map to TRBD1. This CDR3 contains 13 residues. The V and J ends lost 5 bases and 7 bases, in that order; junction bases with no gene match: 7. CDR3 nucleotides: TGTGCCAGCAGTCCCGGACAGGGTCTTGAGCAGTACTTC. Its translation is CASSPGQGLEQYF.

The chain has TRBV28 and TRBJ1-5; D perhaps matches TRBD1 (6 bases). The germline CDR1 and CDR2 sequences are MDHEN and SYDVKM. This CDR3 comprises 15 residues. V was pared by 6 bases and J by 1 base, with 13 bases between. CDR3 amino acids: CASSNRVVSNQPQHF. The CDR3 bases are TGTGCCAGCAGCAACAGGGTAGTCAGCAATCAGCCCCAGCATTTT.

J is TRBJ2-1 and V is TRBV15; 15 nucleotides match TRBD2. The length of the CDR3 is 18 residues. CDR1 is LNHNV and CDR2 is YYDKDF in the germline V gene (reference sequence). The J segment lost 6 bases and the V segment lost 5 bases, leaving 11 bases of the junction unmatched. In DNA, the CDR3 is TGTGCCACCAGCCTGGGACTAGCGGGAGGATCGGGTCGCAATGAGCAGTTCTTC. This encodes CATSLGLAGGSGRNEQFF.

The genes are TRBV29-1 and TRBJ1-1; D remains ambiguous. Germline CDR1 and CDR2: SQVTM and ANQGSEA. The V end was cut by 7 bases, the J end by 5 bases, with 11 bases between. The CDR3 is 11 amino acids. The CDR3 reads CSATRGTEAFF. The CDR3 DNA sequence: TGCAGCGCCACTCGAGGGACTGAAGCTTTCTTT.

This chain joins TRBV29-1 and TRBJ2-1, with D unclear. V was trimmed by 0 bases and J by 4 bases, leaving 16 bases between them. Germline-derived CDR1 and CDR2 are SQVTM and ANQGSEA. This CDR3 is 16 amino acids long. The DNA of the CDR3 is TGCAGCGTTGAAGATGGGCCCAGCTTTCTATACAATGAGCAGTTCTTC. It yields the protein CSVEDGPSFLYNEQFF.

Worth noting for this clonotype: One end of the junction fails to match germline, which may point to a read error. The V call is TRBV7-2, the J call TRBJ2-2, with 7 bases fitting TRBD2. The CDR3 length is 20 residues. Germline V gives CDR1 SGHTA, CDR2 FQGNSA. CDR3 sequence reads: CASRLAPLPGLAANTGELFF. The CDR3 DNA follows: TGTGCCAGCAGGTTAGCCCCCCTACCCGGGCTAGCGGCGAACACCGGGGAGCTGTTTTTT.

This chain connects TRBV10-3 to TRBJ1-5; tentative D call: TRBD1 (5 bases). The germline V gene has CDR1 ENHRY and CDR2 SYGVKD. The CDR3 runs 14 residues. Trimming pared 8 bases from V and 0 bases from J, leaving 11 bases between. In DNA, the CDR3 is TGTGCCATCGCCGACAGTAATAGCAATCAGCCCCAGCATTTT. Residues: CAIADSNSNQPQHF.

This chain links TRBV5-1 with TRBJ1-1, with D tentatively TRBD1 (5 bases). Trimming shortened V by 4 bases and J by 3 bases, and 13 bases separated the two germline ends. Germline V gene sequence: CDR1 SGHRS, CDR2 YFSETQ. The CDR3 runs 14 residues. The DNA for the CDR3 is TGCGCCAGCAGCGTGACAGCTCCGGACACTGAAGCTTTCTTT. The encoded protein is CASSVTAPDTEAFF.

V gene TRBV12-3 or TRBV12-4 combines with J gene TRBJ2-2; no clear D. The CDR3 length is 15 residues. The V end lost 1 base, the J end lost 4 bases, and 10 bases lay between the germline ends. The CDR3 nucleotides are TGTGCCAGCAGTTTAGTGGGGTCCGGCACCGGGGAGCTGTTTTTT. It specifies CASSLVGSGTGELFF.

V is TRBV11-1 and J is TRBJ2-3, with TRBD1 as a possible D gene (8 bases). V was cut by 2 bases and J by 0 bases, with 15 bases left in between. The CDR3 consists of 17 residues. Germline values: CDR1 SGHAT, CDR2 FQDESV (reference sequence). CDR3 amino acids: CASSLYRGGPSTDTQYF. The CDR3 DNA is TGTGCCAGCAGCTTATACAGGGGGGGCCCTAGCACAGATACGCAGTATTTT.

J is TRBJ2-7 and V is TRBV11-2; no reliable D call. V was cut by 0 bases and J by 6 bases, with 9 bases left in between. The CDR3 contains 13 residues. Germline CDR1 and CDR2: SGHAT and FQNNGV. CDR3 sequence reads: CASSLDLVGEQYF. CDR3 nucleotides: TGTGCCAGCAGCTTAGATTTAGTTGGCGAGCAGTACTTC.

This rearrangement joins TRBV7-3 to TRBJ2-5; tentatively, D is TRBD1 (6 bases). Germline assignment: CDR1 SGHTA and CDR2 FQGTGA. The CDR3 loop spans 16 amino acids. V lost 2 bases and J 0 bases, leaving 13 bases between the germline ends. The CDR3 DNA sequence: TGTGCCAGCAGCTTAGGTGGGGGCACCTACCAAGAGACCCAGTACTTC. Protein sequence: CASSLGGGTYQETQYF. The full variable domain, its missing parts supplied by reference TRBV7-3 and TRBJ2-5, is GAGVSQTPSNKVTEKGKYVELRCDPISGHTALYWYRQSLGQGPEFLIYFQGTGAADDSGLPNDRFFAVRPEGSVSTLKIQRTERGDSAVYLCASSLGGGTYQETQYFGPGTRLLVL.

V is TRBV7-8 and J is TRBJ2-5; the D call may be TRBD1 or TRBD2 (5 bases each). The V and J ends lost 5 bases and 5 bases respectively, with 12 bases between them. The CDR3 sequence is 13 residues long. From germline, CDR1 is SGHVS and CDR2 FQNEAQ. In DNA form, the CDR3 reads TGTGCCAGCAGCCCCGGGGCGGTGGAGACCCAGTACTTC. Residues: CASSPGAVETQYF.

This chain uses TRBV20-1 with TRBJ2-3; perhaps TRBD2 as D (5 bases). Trimming left V 3 bases short and J 5 bases short, with 15 bases between. Looked up from germline, CDR1 is DFQATT and CDR2 is SNEGSKA (reference sequence). The CDR3 is 14 residues long. The CDR3 is CSASEGSPGDTQYF. CDR3 nucleotides: TGCAGTGCTAGTGAGGGCTCCCCAGGAGATACGCAGTATTTT.

The chain couples TRBV7-2 to TRBJ2-5; possible D gene TRBD2, 5 bases. The CDR3 sequence is 13 residues long. Trimming took 1 base from V and 9 from J, leaving 12 bases between them. The germline V gene has CDR1 SGHTA and CDR2 FQGNSA. CDR3: CASSLDQAGAQYF. The CDR3 DNA reads TGTGCCAGCAGCTTAGACCAGGCCGGGGCCCAGTACTTC.

The chain uses TRBV7-2 and TRBJ2-7; the D is unclear. There are 11 residues in the CDR3. Germline V lookup: CDR1 SGHTA, CDR2 FQGNSA. The V gene lost 3 bases and the J gene lost 6 bases, with 6 bases spanning the gap. This chain's CDR3 is CASSFRGEQYF. CDR3 bases: TGTGCCAGCAGCTTTAGAGGCGAGCAGTACTTC.

The chain employs TRBV19 and TRBJ2-4, with TRBD1 matching 12 bases. CDR1 is LNHDA, CDR2 SQIVND, per germline (reference sequence). The junction had 9 bases not matched to a gene; V was cut back by 5 bases and J by 1 base. The length of the CDR3 is 18 residues. CDR3: CASSQGTGGLGAKNIQYF. The CDR3 coding sequence is TGTGCCAGTAGTCAAGGGACAGGGGGCTTGGGGGCCAAAAACATTCAGTACTTC.

The CDR3 reads CASSQVRGGPGNTIYF. The CDR3 DNA reads TGCGCCAGCAGCCAAGTCAGGGGGGGACCTGGAAACACCATATATTTT. The rearrangement links TRBV4-1 to TRBJ1-3, with 7 bases aligning to TRBD1. The CDR3 loop spans 16 amino acids. The germline CDR1 and CDR2 sequences are MGHRA and YSYEKL. J was trimmed by 2 bases and V by 1 base; bases with no gene match: 5.